Each of the 10 T cell receptor beta chains below was sequenced from the same sample in a study of T cell responses to AZD1222 COVID-19 vaccine. Sequencing used immunoSEQ multiplex PCR; TCRdb keeps in-frame clones, though not all of them. The sample holds 60,000 to 75,000 clones; roughly 85% are singletons and the top ten take under 8%. The input for sequencing was peripheral blood, taken 28 days after the second AZD1222 dose. The receptors stem from an adult who received the AZD1222 COVID-19 vaccine.

The rearrangement joins TRBV18 to TRBJ2-7, with D possibly called TRBD1 or TRBD2 (5 bases each). Germline loops: CDR1 KGHSH, CDR2 LQKENI. Between the trimmed V and J ends, which lost 3 bases and 7 bases, there was a span of 10 bases. The CDR3 runs to 12 residues. DNA for the CDR3: TGTGCCAGCTCACCTGGGGGTAGAGAGCAGTACTTC. Translating it yields CASSPGGREQYF.

The CDR3 region has the DNA TGTGCCAGCAGGACGTGGGATCAGCCCCAGCATTTT. This translates into CASRTWDQPQHF. This rearrangement joins TRBV28 to TRBJ1-5; D not resolved. The ends were cut back, 6 bases at V and 5 bases at J, with 8 bases in the middle. The CDR3 covers 12 residues. CDR1 is MDHEN and CDR2 is SYDVKM in the germline V gene.

This clone has a single count. This chain links TRBV28 with TRBJ1-5; D unresolved. The CDR3 is 16 residues long. Deletions cut 1 base from V and 6 bases from J, with 16 bases between. Per the germline V gene, CDR1 is MDHEN and CDR2 is SYDVKM. This chain's CDR3 is CASSLSAGIVAQPQHF. As DNA, the CDR3 is TGTGCCAGCAGTTTATCAGCGGGGATTGTCGCTCAGCCCCAGCATTTT. Variable domain in full (rest from reference TRBV28 and TRBJ1-5): DVKVTQSSRYLVKRTGEKVFLECVQDMDHENMFWYRQDPGLGLRLIYFSYDVKMKEKGDIPEGYSVSREKKERFSLILESASTNQTSMYLCASSLSAGIVAQPQHFGDGTRLSIL.

This clone was seen a single time. The V and J genes are TRBV30 and TRBJ1-3; no firm D call. Germline CDR1 and CDR2: GTSNPN and SVGIG (reference sequence). This CDR3 region has 12 residues. The V and J ends lost 0 bases and 8 bases respectively, with 8 bases between them. The CDR3 DNA follows: TGTGCCTGGAGTGTACATGGGGACACCATATATTTT. Its protein product is CAWSVHGDTIYF. The variable domain in full, completed from reference TRBV30 and TRBJ1-3, reads SQTIHQWPATLVQPVGSPLSLECTVEGTSNPNLYWYRQAAGRGLQLLFYSVGIGQISSEVPQNLSASRPQDRQFILSSKKLLLSDSGFYLCAWSVHGDTIYFGEGSWLTVV.

V gene TRBV28 combines with J gene TRBJ2-5, with 9 bases matching TRBD1. The CDR3 contains 16 residues. CDR1 is MDHEN, CDR2 SYDVKM, per germline. V lost 6 bases, J lost 1 base, and 9 bases stayed unmatched. The CDR3 loop is CASRTGQGWRQETQYF. CDR3 coding DNA: TGTGCCAGCAGAACTGGACAGGGGTGGCGCCAAGAGACCCAGTACTTC.

This clone is a singleton in its sample. The chain employs TRBV12-3 or TRBV12-4 and TRBJ2-5, with a possible D match to TRBD2 (6 bases). The CDR3 length is 13 residues. Trimming shortened V by 6 bases and J by 5 bases, and 13 bases separated the two germline ends. In DNA, the CDR3 is TGTGCCAGCAGCTTTGGGGGGTCCGAGACCCAGTACTTC. This gives the protein CASSFGGSETQYF.

This clone was detected once. The chain combines TRBV4-1 with TRBJ1-2; D is perhaps TRBD1 (5 bases). CDR1 and CDR2 from the germline V gene are MGHRA and YSYEKL. This CDR3 contains 13 residues. The V gene lost 0 bases and the J gene lost 6 bases, with 8 bases spanning the gap. The CDR3 nucleotides read TGCGCCAGCAGCCAAGACCGGGGCCATGGCTACACCTTC. It encodes CASSQDRGHGYTF.

This clone has just one count. J is TRBJ2-2 and V is TRBV5-6; unclear D gene. The CDR3 totals 13 residues. Germline CDR1 is SGHDT and CDR2 is YYEEEE. V was clipped by 1 base and J by 5 bases, with 6 bases between them. The CDR3 nucleotides read TGTGCCAGCAGCTTGTACCAGACCGGGGAGCTGTTTTTT. Amino acids: CASSLYQTGELFF.

In DNA, the CDR3 is TGTGCCAGCAGCTGCTTGACAGGGATCCCCCCCGTTGTCAAAAACATTCAGTACTTC. As protein: CASSCLTGIPPVVKNIQYF. The V and J genes are TRBV7-4 and TRBJ2-4; 7 bases match TRBD1. CDR3 length: 19 residues. V shed 4 bases and J 3 bases; nucleotides not matched to a gene: 18. The germline V gene has CDR1 SGHVT and CDR2 SQSDAQ.

The CDR3 spells CASSEIQGLPQHF. CDR3 DNA: TGCGCCAGCAGTGAGATCCAGGGCCTGCCCCAGCATTTT. This chain uses TRBV10-1 with TRBJ1-5, with D maybe TRBD1 (5 bases). Deletions cut 2 bases from V and 9 bases from J, with 11 bases between. CDR1 and CDR2 from the germline V gene are WNHNN and SYGVQD (reference sequence). The CDR3 length is 13 residues.